The source of this TCR beta chain is a study of blood T cell repertoires in COVID-19. Study information: Specimens from acute and convalescent COVID-19 originated in the United States, Italy and Spain. Sample material is recorded as cDNA or gDNA derived from T cells, B-cell-depleted T cells, or PBMCs.

Per the original data handling: Estimates of nucleated cell counts were drawn from the amplification of reference gene primers. Only in-frame clones appear in the TCRdb table, and some are missing; sequencing was by immunoSEQ multiplex PCR. V, J and clone size were drawn from that table, and D and trimming were deduced from the DNA. This table holds over 350,000 clones, more than 85% found once. Sequenced material: peripheral blood. The sequence derives from a woman under 40 with acute or convalescent COVID-19.

This chain's CDR3 is CAWGGPQETQYF. The CDR3 DNA reads TGTGCCTGGGGGGGACCGCAAGAGACCCAGTACTTC. The rearrangement uses TRBV2 and TRBJ2-5; TRBD2 agrees at 7 bases. Germline lookup yields CDR1 SNHLY and CDR2 FYNNEI. V lost 11 bases, J lost 2 bases, and 5 bases stayed unmatched. CDR3 length equals 12 residues.